These 22 T cell receptor beta chains share one sample of origin, sequenced in a study of OX40 agonist ivuxolimab in advanced cancers. The table came from immunoSEQ multiplex PCR; TCRdb's copy has only in-frame clones and leaves some out. The data contain tens of thousands of clones, about 85% of them singletons. The sample was CD4+ or CD8+ T cells sorted from blood, taken in a trial of the OX40 agonist ivuxolimab. Every receptor here comes from an adult with an advanced solid tumor such as melanoma, head and neck, liver or kidney cancer.

The chain carries TRBV14 and TRBJ2-2; the match to TRBD1 covers 9 bases. J lost 4 bases, V lost 4 bases, and 10 bases had no gene match. The CDR3 is 17 amino acids. Germline assignment: CDR1 SGHDN and CDR2 FVKESK. CDR3 nucleotide sequence: TGTGCCAGCAGCCCTCTCAGGCGGGACAGGGCCACCGGGGAGCTGTTTTTT. As protein: CASSPLRRDRATGELFF. Full variable domain (rest looked up from reference TRBV14 and TRBJ2-2): EAGVTQFPSHSVIEKGQTVTLRCDPISGHDNLYWYRRVMGKEIKFLLHFVKESKQDESGMPNNRFLAERTGGTYSTLKVQPAELEDSGVYFCASSPLRRDRATGELFFGEGSRLTVL.

The gene calls are TRBV7-9 and TRBJ1-4; maybe TRBD1 (6 bases). V lost 2 bases and J 3 bases, leaving 7 bases between the germline ends. Germline CDR1 reads SEHNR; CDR2 reads FQNEAQ (reference sequence). The CDR3 totals 14 residues. In DNA form, the CDR3 reads TGTGCCAGCAGCTTAACAGGGTCTAATGAAAAACTGTTTTTT. Encoded protein: CASSLTGSNEKLFF.

This clone was counted between two and nine times. The chain carries TRBV18 and TRBJ1-1; D remains unclear. Trimming took 1 base from V and 5 from J, leaving 11 bases between them. The CDR3 is made up of 14 amino acids. Germline V CDR1 and CDR2: KGHSH, LQKENI. CDR3 DNA: TGTGCCAGCTCACCACTTGTCACTAGGACTGAAGCTTTCTTT. It encodes CASSPLVTRTEAFF.

The chain uses TRBV4-3 and TRBJ1-2; 7 positions agree with TRBD1. V lost 3 bases to trimming and J lost 4 bases; unmatched junction nucleotides: 5. CDR1 and CDR2 from the germline V gene are LGHNA and YSLEER. The CDR3 is made up of 14 amino acids. The CDR3 protein is CASSHAGQAYGYTF. In nucleotides, the CDR3 is TGCGCCAGCAGCCATGCCGGACAGGCCTATGGCTACACCTTC.

The rearrangement joins TRBV7-8 to TRBJ1-2; D is uncertain. With 0 bases removed from V and 3 bases from J, the gap between germline ends came to 29 bases. Germline V CDR1 and CDR2: SGHVS, FQNEAQ. This CDR3 has 21 residues. The CDR3 reads CASSLAPRVQKPGGLDYGYTF. The CDR3, as DNA: TGTGCCAGCAGCTTAGCCCCGAGGGTCCAAAAGCCCGGAGGGCTTGACTATGGCTACACCTTC. Combining the CDR3 with reference TRBV7-8 and TRBJ1-2 gives the whole variable domain GAGVSQSPRYKVAKRGQDVALRCDPISGHVSLFWYQQALGQGPEFLTYFQNEAQLDKSGLPSDRFFAERPEGSVSTLKIQRTQQEDSAVYLCASSLAPRVQKPGGLDYGYTFGSGTRLTVV.

Remarks on this clone: At one boundary the junction diverges from the germline segment, which might be a read error. V is TRBV7-2 and J is TRBJ2-7, with 9 bases matching TRBD1. The CDR3 sequence is 13 residues long. Germline loops: CDR1 SGHTA, CDR2 FQGNSA. CDR3 residues: CASSLPGQGPRHF. The CDR3 bases are TGTGCCAGCAGCTTACCCGGACAGGGGCCAAGGCACTTC.

This clone was seen a handful of times. This chain uses TRBV9 with TRBJ1-2; D is possibly TRBD1 (5 bases). With 3 bases removed from V and 8 bases from J, the gap between germline ends came to 14 bases. The germline gives CDR1 SGDLS, CDR2 YYNGEE. This CDR3 comprises 13 residues. Here the CDR3 reads CASSARTGDGYTF. The CDR3 DNA follows: TGTGCCAGCAGCGCCCGGACCGGGGACGGCTACACCTTC.

V and J are TRBV10-3 and TRBJ2-7; 10 nucleotides agree with TRBD1. In germline, CDR1 is ENHRY, CDR2 SYGVKD. The CDR3 extends over 13 amino acids. V lost 10 bases and J lost 4; bases outside the gene matches: 7. CDR3 coding DNA: TGTGCCAGTCGCCGGGACAGGGGTTACGAGCAGTACTTC. Its protein product is CASRRDRGYEQYF.

The V call is TRBV7-2, the J call TRBJ2-7; D not certain. The CDR3 sequence is 12 residues long. Germline CDR1 and CDR2: SGHTA and FQGNSA. V was clipped by 2 bases and J by 4 bases, with 6 bases between them. The CDR3 loop reads CASSLSLYEQYF. Here the CDR3 DNA reads TGTGCCAGCAGCTTATCCCTGTACGAGCAGTACTTC.

V and J are TRBV5-1 and TRBJ2-1, with 10 bases matching TRBD2. The junction had 5 bases not matched to a gene; V was cut back by 5 bases and J by 3 bases. The CDR3 runs 15 residues. In germline, CDR1 is SGHRS, CDR2 YFSETQ. The CDR3 DNA is TGCGCCAGCAGACCTACTAGCGGGAACTACAATGAGCAGTTCTTC. This gives the protein CASRPTSGNYNEQFF.

This chain uses TRBV4-3 with TRBJ1-2; D gene uncertain. Germline CDR1 is LGHNA and CDR2 is YSLEER. The CDR3 contains 16 residues. Trimming took off 0 bases at V and 4 bases at J, with 15 bases between the two ends. CDR3 nucleotides: TGCGCCAGCAGCCAAGATTCCCTGCGTGCAGGCTATGGCTACACCTTC. Amino acid sequence: CASSQDSLRAGYGYTF.

This chain joins TRBV11-2 and TRBJ2-2, with D hard to call. Germline V gene sequence: CDR1 SGHAT, CDR2 FQNNGV. CDR3 length: 15 residues. V was pared by 3 bases and J by 3 bases, with 11 bases between. CDR3 nucleotides: TGTGCCAGCAGCTTGACCCGACTGGACACCGGGGAGCTGTTTTTT. This translates into CASSLTRLDTGELFF. The complete variable domain, with remaining parts taken from reference TRBV11-2 and TRBJ2-2, reads EAGVAQSPRYKIIEKRQSVAFWCNPISGHATLYWYQQILGQGPKLLIQFQNNGVVDDSQLPKDRFSAERLKGVDSTLKIQPAKLEDSAVYLCASSLTRLDTGELFFGEGSRLTVL.

V usage is TRBV7-8 and J usage is TRBJ2-4; TRBD2 agrees at 8 bases. The CDR3 consists of 18 residues. Per the germline V gene, CDR1 is SGHVS and CDR2 is FQNEAQ. Trimming took 5 bases from V and 3 from J; bases not matched to a gene: 15. Here the CDR3 DNA reads TGTGCCAGCAGCCCCAGCAGGCGGGAGGATGGGGGCAAAAACATTCAGTACTTC. This encodes CASSPSRREDGGKNIQYF. The whole variable domain, filled in from reference TRBV7-8 and TRBJ2-4, reads GAGVSQSPRYKVAKRGQDVALRCDPISGHVSLFWYQQALGQGPEFLTYFQNEAQLDKSGLPSDRFFAERPEGSVSTLKIQRTQQEDSAVYLCASSPSRREDGGKNIQYFGAGTRLSVL.

The CDR3 bases are TGTGCCAGCAGCTCCCTTCCTAGACAGTGGGTCTACGAGCAGTACTTC. This codes for CASSSLPRQWVYEQYF. The gene calls are TRBV11-1 and TRBJ2-7, with a weak D call TRBD1 (5 bases). The CDR3 extends over 16 amino acids. Germline assignment: CDR1 SGHAT and CDR2 FQDESV (reference sequence). Trimming removed 4 bases at V and 3 bases at J, with 19 bases between. The full variable domain, completed using reference TRBV11-1 and TRBJ2-7, is EAEVAQSPRYKITEKSQAVAFWCDPISGHATLYWYRQILGQGPELLVQFQDESVVDDSQLPKDRFSAERLKGVDSTLKIQPAELGDSAMYLCASSSLPRQWVYEQYFGPGTRLTVT.

This chain uses TRBV7-2 with TRBJ1-5; the D is unclear. Per the germline V gene, CDR1 is SGHTA and CDR2 is FQGNSA. The CDR3 sequence is 13 residues long. The V and J ends lost 5 bases and 0 bases respectively, with 5 bases between them. CDR3 DNA: TGTGCCAGCAGCACAGATAGCAATCAGCCCCAGCATTTT. It yields the protein CASSTDSNQPQHF.

CDR3 sequence: CATSRDRASGELFF. The CDR3 nucleotides read TGTGCCACCAGCAGAGACAGGGCGTCCGGGGAGCTGTTTTTT. The chain recombines TRBV15 with TRBJ2-2, with a tentative D call TRBD1 (5 bases). CDR1 and CDR2 (germline): LNHNV, YYDKDF (reference sequence). The CDR3 runs 14 residues. V was pared by 0 bases and J by 6 bases, with 8 bases between.

V usage is TRBV7-9 and J usage is TRBJ2-7; D remains unclear. Trimming removed 4 bases from V and 7 bases from J, with 11 bases in between. Per the germline V gene, CDR1 is SEHNR and CDR2 is FQNEAQ (reference sequence). The CDR3 extends over 12 amino acids. CDR3 region: CASSSITPEQYF. CDR3 coding DNA: TGTGCCAGCAGCTCGATAACCCCTGAGCAGTACTTC.

The chain employs TRBV7-1 and TRBJ2-7, with 14 bases that match TRBD2. TRBV7-1 is an ORF for which the function is uncertain. The CDR3 covers 15 residues. With V trimmed by 5 bases and J by 7 bases, 7 bases remained unmatched. The CDR3 DNA reads TGTGCCAGCAGCGCCGGGACTAGCGGGAGTGATGAGCAGTACTTC. Its translation: CASSAGTSGSDEQYF.

This clone was counted only a few times. The rearrangement joins TRBV19 to TRBJ2-3, with 9 bases matching TRBD1. This CDR3 has 15 residues. Germline CDR1 and CDR2: LNHDA and SQIVND (reference sequence). Germline trimming cut 6 bases from V and 6 bases from J; bases unmatched to any gene: 10. CDR3 nucleotide sequence: TGTGCCAGTAGAACAGGGGGCGAGGTCTCGGATACGCAGTATTTT. Protein product: CASRTGGEVSDTQYF.

In regard to this clone: Sequence at one end of the junction differs from germline and may be a read error. DNA for the CDR3: TGTGCCAGCAGCGTAGGGACGGGTCTCACAGATACGCAGTATTTT. Translated: CASSVGTGLTDTQYF. V is TRBV13 and J is TRBJ2-3, with D tentatively TRBD1 or TRBD2 (5 bases each). Germline CDR1 PRHDT, CDR2 FYEKMQ (reference sequence). The CDR3 loop spans 15 amino acids.

The chain combines TRBV7-2 with TRBJ1-2; 11 bases are a match to TRBD1. The CDR3 extends over 14 amino acids. CDR1 and CDR2 from the germline V gene are SGHTA and FQGNSA. The ends lost 5 bases at V and 2 bases at J; junction bases unmatched: 1. The CDR3 sequence is CASSRTGGNYGYTF. In DNA, the CDR3 is TGTGCCAGCAGCCGGACAGGGGGCAACTATGGCTACACCTTC.

With respect to this clone: A read error may produce the germline difference seen at one junction end. The chain carries TRBV18 and TRBJ1-1, with 7 positions matching TRBD1. Germline V gene sequence: CDR1 KGHSH, CDR2 LQKENI. The CDR3 spans 14 residues. This chain's CDR3 is CAGSRRDSNTEAFF. DNA of the CDR3: TGTGCCGGCTCACGAAGGGACAGCAACACTGAAGCTTTCTTT.